The 27 T cell receptor beta chains presented below share a single source sample, sequenced in a study of blood T cell repertoires in COVID-19. TCRdb's table, derived via immunoSEQ multiplex PCR, lists solely in-frame clones and lacks some. Seen here are 84,000 or so clones, roughly 78% observed once, and the top ten hold more than 35%. Sequenced: peripheral blood. These receptors were taken from a man in his fifties or sixties with COVID-19, enrolled during active disease.

The chain combines TRBV5-1 with TRBJ2-7; D might be TRBD2 (7 bases). The CDR3 consists of 14 residues. Germline lookup yields CDR1 SGHRS and CDR2 YFSETQ. Trimming stripped 1 base from V and 6 bases from J, with 14 bases between. In nucleotides, the CDR3 is TGCGCCAGCAGCTTGTTGGGGGGGGCTGGCGAGCAGTACTTC. Translation gives CASSLLGGAGEQYF.

The CDR3 loop is CASSIQGSSYNSPLHF. The CDR3 DNA reads as TGTGCCAGTAGTATCCAGGGGAGCTCCTATAATTCACCCCTCCACTTT. The chain employs TRBV19 and TRBJ1-6, with a tentative D call TRBD1 (6 bases). V lost 3 bases, J lost 0 bases, and 9 bases lay in between. Germline CDR1 reads LNHDA; CDR2 reads SQIVND (reference sequence). The CDR3 is made up of 16 amino acids. The full variable domain, rest sourced from reference TRBV19 and TRBJ1-6, is DGGITQSPKYLFRKEGQNVTLSCEQNLNHDAMYWYRQDPGQGLRLIYYSQIVNDFQKGDIAEGYSVSREKKESFPLTVTSAQKNPTAFYLCASSIQGSSYNSPLHFGNGTRLTVT.

At least ten counts were recorded for this clone. The V and J genes are TRBV7-3 and TRBJ2-7; no firm D call. There are 13 residues in the CDR3. The germline gives CDR1 SGHTA, CDR2 FQGTGA. V was clipped by 0 bases and J by 6 bases, with 9 bases between them. The CDR3, as DNA: TGTGCCAGCAGCTTAACCACTGCCTCCGAGCAGTACTTC. This sequence encodes CASSLTTASEQYF.

The chain combines TRBV2 with TRBJ1-2; the match to TRBD1 covers 10 bases. Germline V gene sequence: CDR1 SNHLY, CDR2 FYNNEI. V trimming: 4 bases; J trimming: 6 bases; junction bases outside the gene matches: 8. This CDR3 has 15 residues. The CDR3 loop is CASSGALTGGHGYTF. Here the CDR3 DNA reads TGTGCCAGCAGTGGGGCATTGACAGGGGGCCATGGCTACACCTTC.

V gene TRBV27 combines with J gene TRBJ1-2; D ambiguous. Germline V gene lookup returns CDR1 MNHEY and CDR2 SMNVEV (reference sequence). V was pared by 0 bases and J by 2 bases, with 7 bases between. The CDR3 is 14 residues long. In nucleotides, the CDR3 is TGTGCCAGCAGTTTATCACAGAAAAACTATGGCTACACCTTC. It yields the protein CASSLSQKNYGYTF.

There are a few counts of this clone. V and J are TRBV19 and TRBJ1-6, with D possibly being TRBD1 (6 bases). Deletions cut 5 bases from V and 10 bases from J, with 18 bases between. The CDR3 covers 15 residues. CDR1 is LNHDA and CDR2 is SQIVND in the germline V gene (reference sequence). The CDR3 coding sequence is TGTGCCAGTAGTGCATTGACAGGTAGTGGCTCACCCCTCCACTTT. The encoded protein is CASSALTGSGSPLHF.

This rearrangement joins TRBV5-6 to TRBJ1-5; tentative D call: TRBD1 (6 bases). Germline V gene data show CDR1 as SGHDT and CDR2 as YYEEEE. Trimming stripped 0 bases from V and 1 base from J, with 11 bases between. The length of the CDR3 is 16 residues. Here the CDR3 DNA reads TGTGCCAGCAGCTTGGCTGGGGGGGGCAGCAATCAGCCCCAGCATTTT. Translated, it gives CASSLAGGGSNQPQHF.

The rearrangement uses TRBV7-2 and TRBJ2-3; tentative D call: TRBD1 (6 bases). V was trimmed by 6 bases and J by 7 bases, leaving 14 bases between them. Germline V lookup: CDR1 SGHTA, CDR2 FQGNSA. The CDR3 covers 13 residues. CDR3 amino acids: CASSPDRTNTQYF. CDR3 DNA sequence: TGTGCCAGCAGTCCCGACAGGACGAATACGCAGTATTTT.

V is TRBV18 and J is TRBJ1-4; 8 bases fit TRBD1. Germline-derived CDR1 and CDR2 are KGHSH and LQKENI. This CDR3 spans 15 amino acids. V shed 2 bases and J 3 bases; nucleotides not matched to a gene: 2. The DNA for the CDR3 is TGTGCCAGCTCACCAAGGACAGGGTCTAATGAAAAACTGTTTTTT. This codes for CASSPRTGSNEKLFF.

The table lists this clone with a count of one. CDR3 in amino acids: CASSLRESSTYEQYF. CDR3 coding DNA: TGTGCCAGCAGCTTAAGGGAGTCATCTACCTACGAGCAGTACTTC. The genes are TRBV7-2 and TRBJ2-7; a possible D gene is TRBD2 (5 bases). Trimming left V 2 bases short and J 2 bases short, with 13 bases between. CDR3 length equals 15 residues. The germline V gene encodes CDR1 SGHTA and CDR2 FQGNSA.

This chain uses TRBV5-4 with TRBJ1-2; D is possibly TRBD1 (5 bases). This CDR3 is built from 12 residues. Germline-derived CDR1 and CDR2 are SGHNT and YYREEE (reference sequence). V lost 5 bases and J lost 6, with 11 bases in between. In DNA form, the CDR3 reads TGTGCCAGCAGGGAGACAGTAGATGGCTACACCTTC. Protein: CASRETVDGYTF.

This chain joins TRBV19 and TRBJ1-2, with D maybe TRBD1 (6 bases). This CDR3 is built from 14 residues. V was shortened by 5 bases and J by 8 bases, with 18 bases between the two germline ends. CDR1 is LNHDA and CDR2 is SQIVND in the germline V gene (reference sequence). In DNA form, the CDR3 reads TGTGCCAGTAGTGATTGGGGGCTGCGGCAGGGCTACACCTTC. It is translated as CASSDWGLRQGYTF.

The chain joins TRBV7-2 to TRBJ2-1; D uncertain. The V gene lost 5 bases and the J gene lost 2 bases, with 13 bases spanning the gap. Germline V gene sequence: CDR1 SGHTA, CDR2 FQGNSA. There are 15 residues in the CDR3. DNA for the CDR3: TGTGCCAGCAGCCCCTCTGAATGGCCCTACAATGAGCAGTTCTTC. Its protein product is CASSPSEWPYNEQFF.

This chain joins TRBV5-6 and TRBJ2-7; 7 nucleotides agree with TRBD2. The CDR3 length is 14 residues. CDR1 is SGHDT, CDR2 YYEEEE, per germline. The trim removed 5 bases at V and 6 bases at J, leaving 11 bases unmatched. The CDR3 DNA follows: TGTGCCAGCAGTCCCGTGGCGCCGGGGGGCGAGCAGTACTTC. This gives the protein CASSPVAPGGEQYF.

This clone came up a few times. The chain links TRBV19 to TRBJ2-2; D ambiguous. The CDR3 loop spans 13 amino acids. V shed 4 bases and J shed 6 bases, with 9 bases lying between them. The germline V gene has CDR1 LNHDA and CDR2 SQIVND (reference sequence). CDR3 residues: CASSRQVPGELFF. CDR3 nucleotides: TGTGCCAGTAGTAGGCAGGTTCCCGGGGAGCTGTTTTTT.

Concerning this clone: This likely stems from a read error, as it lies one base from a far larger clone. The identical CDR3 is also encoded by other nucleotide sequences in the sample. The genes are TRBV5-5 and TRBJ2-3, with 9 bases matching TRBD2. This CDR3 contains 16 residues. Germline V lookup: CDR1 SGHKS, CDR2 YYEKEE (reference sequence). For the CDR3, the DNA is TGTGCCAGCAGGTTGGGCGGGGGCGGGAGGGCCCTCCCTGGGTATTTT. Translation: CASRLGGGGRALPGYF.

This clone was detected only a few times. This chain joins TRBV4-1 and TRBJ2-5, with TRBD2 identical over 9 bases. The CDR3 sequence is 17 residues long. Germline V gene data show CDR1 as MGHRA and CDR2 as YSYEKL. Trimming at V came to 0 bases and at J to 5 bases, leaving 10 bases not matched to a gene. The CDR3 region is CASSQDRAGGQMETQYF. The CDR3 DNA follows: TGCGCCAGCAGCCAAGATCGGGCGGGGGGGCAGATGGAGACCCAGTACTTC.

The chain combines TRBV2 with TRBJ2-1; 11 nucleotides match TRBD1. The germline CDR1 and CDR2 sequences are SNHLY and FYNNEI. The CDR3 consists of 15 residues. V dropped 6 bases and J dropped 1; count of bases not matched to a gene: 2. The CDR3 nucleotides are TGTGCCAGCAGGAGGGACAGGGGGTCCTACAATGAGCAGTTCTTC. This codes for CASRRDRGSYNEQFF.

This clone is a singleton in its sample. The chain is built from TRBV11-2 and TRBJ2-1; 9 bases line up with TRBD2. The CDR3 has 15 residues. V lost 1 base to trimming and J lost 9 bases; unmatched junction nucleotides: 7. In germline, CDR1 is SGHAT, CDR2 FQNNGV. The CDR3 reads CASSLVQRGVSEQFF. CDR3 coding DNA: TGTGCCAGCAGCTTAGTGCAGCGGGGGGTAAGTGAGCAGTTCTTC.

V usage is TRBV9 and J usage is TRBJ2-1, with TRBD1 matching 8 bases. The CDR3 covers 13 residues. The J segment lost 6 bases and the V segment lost 4 bases, leaving 3 bases of the junction unmatched. The V gene's germline CDR1 is SGDLS and CDR2 YYNGEE. The CDR3 DNA reads as TGTGCCAGCAGCCCCGGACAGGGCAATGAGCAGTTCTTC. It encodes CASSPGQGNEQFF.

This clone was seen more than once but under ten times. This chain connects TRBV19 to TRBJ1-2, with a tentative D call TRBD1 (5 bases). V gave up 1 base and J gave up 7 bases, with 13 bases separating them. CDR1 is LNHDA, CDR2 SQIVND, per germline (reference sequence). The CDR3 consists of 14 residues. The CDR3 spells CASSIVSGDAGYTF. The CDR3, as DNA: TGTGCCAGTAGTATAGTATCGGGGGACGCTGGCTACACCTTC.

The genes are TRBV18 and TRBJ2-2, with a possible D match to TRBD2 (5 bases). Trimming stripped 3 bases from V and 1 base from J, with 9 bases between. Looked up from germline, CDR1 is KGHSH and CDR2 is LQKENI. CDR3 length equals 15 residues. The CDR3: CASSPSGGNTGELFF. CDR3 DNA sequence: TGTGCCAGCTCACCCAGCGGAGGGAACACCGGGGAGCTGTTTTTT.

The chain recombines TRBV9 with TRBJ1-2; unclear D gene. Germline V CDR1 and CDR2: SGDLS, YYNGEE. The CDR3 runs 17 residues. Trimming removed 0 bases at V and 3 bases at J, with 18 bases between. CDR3 bases: TGTGCCAGCAGCGTAGTTTCCGGAGGTGCGGTATACTATGGCTACACCTTC. This sequence encodes CASSVVSGGAVYYGYTF.

This clone was counted a few times. The rearrangement links TRBV5-4 to TRBJ1-4; tentatively, D is TRBD1 (6 bases). The length of the CDR3 is 18 residues. The ends were cut back, 0 bases at V and 0 bases at J, with 15 bases in the middle. The germline CDR1 and CDR2 sequences are SGHNT and YYREEE (reference sequence). The chain's CDR3 is CASSLGGTTSSTNEKLFF. The CDR3 DNA is TGTGCCAGCAGCTTGGGAGGGACAACCTCTTCAACTAATGAAAAACTGTTTTTT.

The J gene is TRBJ1-1, the V gene TRBV7-2; a weak D match, TRBD1 (5 bases). This CDR3 has 14 residues. V lost 5 bases to trimming and J lost 6 bases, with 16 bases between them. CDR1 and CDR2 (germline): SGHTA, FQGNSA. CDR3 amino acids: CASSVQGWSPEAFF. The CDR3 DNA sequence: TGTGCCAGCAGCGTCCAGGGTTGGAGCCCTGAAGCTTTCTTT.

A single count supports this clone. This chain links TRBV19 with TRBJ2-7; 7 positions match TRBD1. The CDR3 covers 14 residues. The ends lost 6 bases at V and 5 bases at J; junction bases unmatched: 10. The V gene's germline CDR1 is LNHDA and CDR2 SQIVND (reference sequence). Written as DNA, the CDR3 is TGTGCCAGTAGACCCCCAGACAGGGTTCACGAGCAGTACTTC. This sequence encodes CASRPPDRVHEQYF.

The rearrangement links TRBV18 to TRBJ2-5; 10 positions agree with TRBD2. CDR1 is KGHSH, CDR2 LQKENI, per germline. CDR3 length equals 15 residues. With 3 bases clipped from V and 5 bases from J, the junction kept 6 bases outside the gene matches. The CDR3 DNA sequence: TGTGCCAGCTCACCCCCCGGGACTAGCGTGGAGACCCAGTACTTC. This gives the protein CASSPPGTSVETQYF. The full variable domain, completed using reference TRBV18 and TRBJ2-5, is NAGVMQNPRHLVRRRGQEARLRCSPMKGHSHVYWYRQLPEEGLKFMVYLQKENIIDESGMPKERFSAEFPKEGPSILRIQQVVRGDSAAYFCASSPPGTSVETQYFGPGTRLLVL.